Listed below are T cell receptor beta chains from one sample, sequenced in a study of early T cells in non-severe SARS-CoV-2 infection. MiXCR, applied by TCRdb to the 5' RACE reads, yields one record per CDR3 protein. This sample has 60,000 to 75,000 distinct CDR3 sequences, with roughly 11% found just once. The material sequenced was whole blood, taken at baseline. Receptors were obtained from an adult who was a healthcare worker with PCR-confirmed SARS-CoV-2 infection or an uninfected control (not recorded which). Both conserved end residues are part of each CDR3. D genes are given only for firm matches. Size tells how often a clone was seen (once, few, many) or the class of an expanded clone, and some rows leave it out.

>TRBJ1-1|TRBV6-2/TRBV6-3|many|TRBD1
CASNTGGDPLNTEAFF
TGTGCCAGCAACACAGGGGGCGATCCATTGAACACTGAAGCTTTCTTT
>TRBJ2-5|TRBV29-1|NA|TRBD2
CSVAPGLATETQYF
TGCAGCGTTGCCCCGGGACTAGCGACAGAGACCCAGTACTTC
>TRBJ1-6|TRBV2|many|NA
CASSEQGTGANSPLHF
TGTGCCAGCAGTGAGCAGGGAACAGGAGCTAATTCACCCCTCCACTTT
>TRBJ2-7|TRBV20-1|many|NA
CSASRARYEQYF
TGCAGTGCTAGCAGGGCGCGCTACGAGCAGTACTTC
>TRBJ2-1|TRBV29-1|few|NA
CSARSRAGYNEQFF
TGCAGCGCACGCTCCAGGGCGGGCTACAATGAGCAGTTCTTC
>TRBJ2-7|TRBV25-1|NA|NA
CASRHGTGTYEQYF
TGTGCCAGCAGACACGGGACTGGGACCTACGAGCAGTACTTC
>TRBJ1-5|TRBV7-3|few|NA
CASSLYRDQPQHF
TGTGCCAGCAGCTTATACAGGGATCAGCCCCAGCATTTT
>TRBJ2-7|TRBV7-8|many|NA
CASSLGTEQYF
TGTGCCAGCAGCCTCGGGACCGAGCAGTACTTC
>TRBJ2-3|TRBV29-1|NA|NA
CSVDEGTSTDTQYF
TGCAGCGTTGACGAGGGAACGAGCACAGATACGCAGTATTTT
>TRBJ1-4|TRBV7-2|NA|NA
CASSLVGMGEKLFF
TGTGCCAGCAGCTTAGTTGGGATGGGAGAAAAACTGTTTTTT